This T cell receptor beta chain originates from a study of blood T cell repertoires in COVID-19. Study information: The origin of the acute and convalescent COVID-19 samples was the United States, Italy and Spain. The cDNA or gDNA used as material had been derived from T cells, B-cell-depleted T cells, or PBMCs.

Germline lookup yields CDR1 SGHNT and CDR2 YENEEA. V shed 5 bases, J shed 2 bases, and the junction held 9 bases outside the gene matches. There are 16 residues in the CDR3. Followed over time, Seattle patients had been enrolled while infection was active. Assay used: immunoSEQ multiplex PCR; TCRdb lists only in-frame clones, some missing. The sample consists of approximately 250,000 clones, 86% of them appearing once. Input material: peripheral blood. V and J are TRBV11-3 and TRBJ2-1; 7 nucleotides align to TRBD1. The TCR was taken from a woman older than 75 with COVID-19, enrolled during active disease. CDR3 nucleotides: TGTGCCAGCAGCGCCCACGACAGGGTGGCCTACAATGAGCAGTTCTTC. This codes for CASSAHDRVAYNEQFF.